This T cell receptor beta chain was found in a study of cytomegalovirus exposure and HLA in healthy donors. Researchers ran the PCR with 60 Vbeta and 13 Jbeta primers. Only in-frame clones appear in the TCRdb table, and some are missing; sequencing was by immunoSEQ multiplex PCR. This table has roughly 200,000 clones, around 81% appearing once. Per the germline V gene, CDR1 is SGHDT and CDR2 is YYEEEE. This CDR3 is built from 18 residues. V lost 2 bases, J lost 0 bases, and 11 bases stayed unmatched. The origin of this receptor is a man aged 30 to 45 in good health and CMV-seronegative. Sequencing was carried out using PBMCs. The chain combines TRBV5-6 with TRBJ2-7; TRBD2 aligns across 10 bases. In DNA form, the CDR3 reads TGTGCCAGCAGCTTTTATACCGAACTAGCGGGGACCTCCTACGAGCAGTACTTC. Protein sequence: CASSFYTELAGTSYEQYF. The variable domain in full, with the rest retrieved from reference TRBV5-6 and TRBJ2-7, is DAGVTQSPTHLIKTRGQQVTLRCSPKSGHDTVSWYQQALGQGPQFIFQYYEEEERQRGNFPDRFSGHQFPNYSSELNVNALLLGDSALYLCASSFYTELAGTSYEQYFGPGTRLTVT.